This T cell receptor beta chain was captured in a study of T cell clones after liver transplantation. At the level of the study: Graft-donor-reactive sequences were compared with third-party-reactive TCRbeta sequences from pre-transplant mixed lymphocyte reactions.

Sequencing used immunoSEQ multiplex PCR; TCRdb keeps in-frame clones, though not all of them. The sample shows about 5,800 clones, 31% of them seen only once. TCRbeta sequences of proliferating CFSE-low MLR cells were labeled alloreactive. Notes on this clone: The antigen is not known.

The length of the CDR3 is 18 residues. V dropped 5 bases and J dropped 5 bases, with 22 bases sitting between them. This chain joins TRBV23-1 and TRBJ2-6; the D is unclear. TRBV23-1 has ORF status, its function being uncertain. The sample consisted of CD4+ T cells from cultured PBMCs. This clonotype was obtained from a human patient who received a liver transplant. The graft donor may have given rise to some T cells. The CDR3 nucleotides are TGCGCCAGCAGTACGCCGCCGACGCAACAAAGTCGGGCCAACGTCCTGACTTTC. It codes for CASSTPPTQQSRANVLTF.